This T cell receptor beta chain was captured in a study of read filtering for tumor transcriptome and immune sequencing. In the study overall: Mean patient age was approximately 71 years, range 47 to 80; 17 male, more than 11 female. The study's findings and limits: In IR-seq, single-read clonotypes were about 81.9% of clonotypes but about 3.5% of reads.

J lost 7 bases, V lost 10 bases, and 9 bases had no gene match. The length of the CDR3 is 13 residues. In germline, CDR1 is SGHTA, CDR2 FQGTGA. This clonotype has ten or more counts. What it binds is unknown. From 300 to 450 ng of RNA, a library with molecular barcoded alpha/delta and beta/gamma adaptors was made. TCRdb passed the reads through MiXCR, listing each CDR3 protein once. The sample contains roughly 82,000 distinct CDR3 sequences, 12% of which appear only once. Specimen: a population of CD138-negative cells sorted from bone marrow. This chain joins TRBV7-3 and TRBJ2-2; 7 nucleotides align to TRBD2. The TCR comes from a donor at least 40 years old with multiple myeloma. CDR3 in DNA: TGTGCCACATCCCGGGAGGCGGACGGGGAGCTGTTTTTT. It specifies CATSREADGELFF.